These 17 T cell receptor beta chains were sequenced from one sample in a study of cytomegalovirus exposure and HLA in healthy donors. The PCR used 60 Vbeta and 13 Jbeta primers. Repertoires were generated with immunoSEQ multiplex PCR, while TCRdb's copy carries only in-frame clones and drops some. There are over 140,000 clones in the sample; about 84% occur only once, and around 2.5% lies in the top ten. Sequences were obtained from PBMCs. These receptors were taken from a man aged 50 to 60 in good health and CMV-seronegative.

The chain joins TRBV2 to TRBJ1-1; TRBD1 might be the D (6 bases). Germline loops: CDR1 SNHLY, CDR2 FYNNEI. The length of the CDR3 is 13 residues. Deletions cut 5 bases from V and 2 bases from J, with 9 bases between. CDR3: CASSRQANTEAFF. For the CDR3, the DNA is TGTGCCAGCAGTCGACAGGCAAACACTGAAGCTTTCTTT.

The chain links TRBV2 to TRBJ1-5; D uncertain. V was pared by 3 bases and J by 5 bases, with 5 bases between. Germline CDR1 is SNHLY and CDR2 is FYNNEI. The CDR3 runs to 12 residues. The CDR3 DNA sequence: TGTGCCAGCAGTGATCAATATCAGCCCCAGCATTTT. Protein: CASSDQYQPQHF.

The chain carries TRBV7-6 and TRBJ1-1, with D maybe TRBD1 (6 bases). V lost 1 base and J 5 bases, leaving 14 bases between the germline ends. The length of the CDR3 is 15 residues. In germline, CDR1 is SGHVS, CDR2 FNYEAQ. The DNA for the CDR3 is TGTGCCAGCAGCTTAGTGCAGGGGAAAGGTACTGAAGCTTTCTTT. It encodes CASSLVQGKGTEAFF.

This chain links TRBV10-1 with TRBJ2-7; D unclear. CDR3 length: 16 amino acids. Trimming stripped 2 bases from V and 7 bases from J, with 21 bases between. In germline, CDR1 is WNHNN, CDR2 SYGVQD (reference sequence). CDR3 DNA: TGCGCCAGCAGTGAGCTGGCGAACGGGTCGTTTGAGGAGCAGTACTTC. It is translated as CASSELANGSFEEQYF.

This clone was picked up a small number of times. The chain combines TRBV5-1 with TRBJ2-7; maybe TRBD2 (6 bases). CDR1 SGHRS and CDR2 YFSETQ come from the germline V gene. The CDR3 is 15 residues long. Between the trimmed V and J ends, which lost 4 bases and 6 bases, there was a span of 20 bases. CDR3 bases: TGCGCCAGCAGCAAAACCCCCGGGGGACCCCGCGAGCAGTACTTC. It codes for CASSKTPGGPREQYF.

V gene TRBV7-9 combines with J gene TRBJ1-4; 10 bases map to TRBD1. CDR1 and CDR2 from the germline V gene are SEHNR and FQNEAQ (reference sequence). The V and J ends lost 4 bases and 7 bases, in that order; junction bases with no gene match: 6. The length of the CDR3 is 15 residues. The CDR3 here is CASSSPGQGFEKLFF. The CDR3 DNA sequence: TGTGCCAGCAGCTCTCCGGGACAGGGGTTTGAAAAACTGTTTTTT. The full variable domain, with the rest looked up from reference TRBV7-9 and TRBJ1-4, is DTGVSQNPRHKITKRGQNVTFRCDPISEHNRLYWYRQTLGQGPEFLTYFQNEAQLEKSRLLSDRFSAERPKGSFSTLEIQRTEQGDSAMYLCASSSPGQGFEKLFFGSGTQLSVL.

The V and J genes are TRBV9 and TRBJ1-2, with a possible D match to TRBD1 (5 bases). Germline V gene data show CDR1 as SGDLS and CDR2 as YYNGEE. V was pared by 0 bases and J by 2 bases, with 14 bases between. This CDR3 has 16 amino acids. CDR3 region: CASSVGKSGSNYGYTF. The CDR3 DNA sequence: TGTGCCAGCAGCGTAGGGAAATCAGGGTCCAACTATGGCTACACCTTC.

V usage is TRBV18 and J usage is TRBJ1-1, with unresolved D. The CDR3 runs 14 residues. Trimming shortened V by 3 bases and J by 5 bases, and 13 bases separated the two germline ends. Germline assignment: CDR1 KGHSH and CDR2 LQKENI. CDR3 bases: TGTGCCAGCTCACCCCCCCTGGAGGGAACTGAAGCTTTCTTT. Residues: CASSPPLEGTEAFF.

The CDR3 loop is CASSIDREYEQYF. The DNA for the CDR3 is TGTGCCAGTAGTATTGACAGGGAATACGAGCAGTACTTC. V gene TRBV19 combines with J gene TRBJ2-7, with 7 bases identical to TRBD1. The germline CDR1 and CDR2 sequences are LNHDA and SQIVND (reference sequence). With V trimmed by 3 bases and J by 4 bases, 3 bases remained unmatched. The length of the CDR3 is 13 residues.

The rearrangement joins TRBV25-1 to TRBJ2-3; TRBD2 matches at 9 bases. This CDR3 comprises 14 residues. V lost 10 bases to trimming and J lost 1 base; unmatched junction nucleotides: 6. The germline gives CDR1 MGHDK, CDR2 SYGVNS. This chain's CDR3 is CATEPSGGTDTQYF. As DNA, the CDR3 is TGTGCCACCGAACCTAGCGGGGGCACAGATACGCAGTATTTT.

The V and J genes are TRBV11-2 and TRBJ2-3; 11 bases agree with TRBD1. J lost 6 bases, V lost 0 bases, and 11 bases had no gene match. Germline V gene sequence: CDR1 SGHAT, CDR2 FQNNGV. The CDR3 covers 18 residues. This CDR3 reads CASSLDGQGAPYGDTQYF. The CDR3, as DNA: TGTGCCAGCAGCTTAGATGGACAGGGGGCCCCATATGGGGATACGCAGTATTTT.

This rearrangement joins TRBV27 to TRBJ2-6; 7 nucleotides match TRBD1. This CDR3 spans 16 amino acids. V was clipped by 5 bases and J by 4 bases; unmatched bases: 8. CDR1 MNHEY and CDR2 SMNVEV come from the germline V gene (reference sequence). DNA of the CDR3: TGTGCCAGCAGTCCACGACAGGGAGTGGGGGCCAACGTCCTGACTTTC. This codes for CASSPRQGVGANVLTF.

The V gene is TRBV29-1, the J gene TRBJ2-3, with a weak D call TRBD2 (6 bases). V lost 3 bases and J 3 bases, leaving 10 bases between the germline ends. The CDR3 runs 13 residues. Looked up from germline, CDR1 is SQVTM and CDR2 is ANQGSEA. CDR3 sequence: CSVDPGRTDTQYF. CDR3 in DNA: TGCAGCGTTGATCCCGGGAGAACAGATACGCAGTATTTT.

V usage is TRBV7-2 and J usage is TRBJ1-5; 7 bases map to TRBD1. In germline, CDR1 is SGHTA, CDR2 FQGNSA. V gave up 5 bases and J gave up 7 bases; unmatched junction bases: 11. The CDR3 consists of 15 residues. The CDR3: CASSRNRGSDQPQHF. Here the CDR3 DNA reads TGTGCCAGCAGCAGAAACAGGGGATCTGACCAGCCCCAGCATTTT.

The chain recombines TRBV2 with TRBJ1-5, with D tentatively TRBD1 (5 bases). Germline CDR1 and CDR2: SNHLY and FYNNEI. The CDR3 sequence is 15 residues long. With 3 bases removed from V and 3 bases from J, the gap between germline ends came to 12 bases. This chain's CDR3 is CASSDGRVINQPQHF. The CDR3 DNA reads TGTGCCAGCAGTGACGGCAGGGTAATCAATCAGCCCCAGCATTTT.

The chain recombines TRBV5-1 with TRBJ1-5; 7 nucleotides align to TRBD1. V gave up 4 bases and J gave up 4 bases; unmatched junction bases: 14. Germline assignment: CDR1 SGHRS and CDR2 YFSETQ. The CDR3 covers 17 residues. CDR3 amino acids: CASSPYPLTGPNQPQHF. For the CDR3, the DNA is TGCGCCAGCAGCCCGTACCCTCTGACAGGGCCTAATCAGCCCCAGCATTTT.

V usage is TRBV18 and J usage is TRBJ2-1; possible D gene TRBD1, 5 bases. Germline values: CDR1 KGHSH, CDR2 LQKENI. The CDR3 has 14 amino acids. Between the trimmed V and J ends, which lost 0 bases and 5 bases, there was a span of 8 bases. The CDR3 nucleotides read TGTGCCAGCTCACCACCCGCAGGGAACAATGAGCAGTTCTTC. Translating it yields CASSPPAGNNEQFF. Full variable domain (outside the CDR3, taken from reference TRBV18 and TRBJ2-1): NAGVMQNPRHLVRRRGQEARLRCSPMKGHSHVYWYRQLPEEGLKFMVYLQKENIIDESGMPKERFSAEFPKEGPSILRIQQVVRGDSAAYFCASSPPAGNNEQFFGPGTRLTVL.